This TCR beta chain was identified during a study of Ad26.COV2.S vaccination and SARS-CoV-2 variants. Study-level background: It was the COV1001 Ad26.COV2.S trial arm that included the donor. Intramuscular Ad26.COV2.S doses were given once or twice, 56 days apart. Regarding the study as a whole: The study found higher spike-specific TCR breadth in vaccine than placebo recipients.

Indicated treatment: 15 to 20 received Ad26.COV2.S at low or high dose, single or two shots; several received placebo; per-sample allocation not given. The study sampled participants on day 63 after the first vaccine or placebo injection. Adults aged 18-55 years in Boston included the donor. This clone was recorded once. The antigen remains undetermined. Using immunoSEQ multiplex PCR, the repertoire was profiled, and TCRdb retains in-frame clones only, with some absent. The table has about 330,000 clones, 90% seen once. This TCR came from a person between 18 and 65 years old who received the Ad26.COV2.S COVID-19 vaccine or a placebo. The sequences come from peripheral blood, collected in a trial of Ad26.COV2.S vaccine versus placebo.

DNA of the CDR3: TGTGCCAGTAGTATACGGGGACTAGCGGGAGCTAGCACAGATACGCAGTATTTT. Translating gives CASSIRGLAGASTDTQYF. V usage is TRBV19 and J usage is TRBJ2-3, with 14 positions matching TRBD2. The germline V gene encodes CDR1 LNHDA and CDR2 SQIVND (reference sequence). The CDR3 contains 18 residues. The ends lost 2 bases at V and 0 bases at J; junction bases unmatched: 4.